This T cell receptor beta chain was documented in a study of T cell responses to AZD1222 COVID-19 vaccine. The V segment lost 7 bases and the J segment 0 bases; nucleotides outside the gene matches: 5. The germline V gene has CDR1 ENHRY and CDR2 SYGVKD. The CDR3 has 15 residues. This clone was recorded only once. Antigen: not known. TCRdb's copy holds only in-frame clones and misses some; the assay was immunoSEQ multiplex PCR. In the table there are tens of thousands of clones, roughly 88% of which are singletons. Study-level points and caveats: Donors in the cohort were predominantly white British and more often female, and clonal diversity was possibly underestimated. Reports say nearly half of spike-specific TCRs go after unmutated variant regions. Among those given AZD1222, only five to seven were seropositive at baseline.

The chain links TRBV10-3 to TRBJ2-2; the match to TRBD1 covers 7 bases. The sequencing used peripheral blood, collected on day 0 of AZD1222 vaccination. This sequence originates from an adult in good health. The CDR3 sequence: CAITSGTANTGELFF. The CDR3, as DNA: TGTGCCATCACCTCCGGGACAGCGAACACCGGGGAGCTGTTTTTT.